This TCR beta chain was recorded in a study of regulatory T cells in long-lasting Graves disease (dated by TCRdb to the early 2020s). Regarding the complete study: Antithyroid drugs had been taken for less than 3 months by newly diagnosed Graves' disease patients. A total of roughly 35 samples were covered by TCR sequencing, comprising roughly 13 persistent and around 20 newly diagnosed Graves' disease patients. The study was registered as a clinical trial and conducted in China. Patients with persistent Graves' disease were compared with patients with newly diagnosed Graves' disease using TCR sequencing and RNA sequencing of peripheral blood. Summary of the overall study and its limitations: Peripheral blood alone was examined, since thyroid tissue, which constituted the primary lesion, could not be accessed. More public clonotypes were shared among persistent patients (about 2,800) than among newly diagnosed patients (966). Compared with newly diagnosed patients, patients with persistent Graves' disease had lower TCR Shannon entropy and fewer highly expanded clones, which suggests clonal expansion. Sequencing and analysis were limited to the TCR beta chain. As a limitation, the authors acknowledged that the small sample size may reduce accuracy. Preferential use of TRBV28, TRBJ1-2 and TRBJ2-5 was observed in persistent disease, whereas TRBV20-1 and TRBJ2-1 were favored in newly diagnosed disease.

Deletion took 3 bases off V and 13 bases off J, with a span of 22 bases between the germline ends. As encoded in the germline V gene, CDR1 is SGHAT while CDR2 is FQNNGV. Measured from the cysteine to the phenylalanine, the CDR3 is 15 residues long. Only the CDR3 DNA stays, 45 bases, in frame from base 1. The receptor library was made with multiplex PCR. TCRdb shows the sequencer as Illumina HiSeq 4000. TCR beta libraries were built with iRepertoire HTBI primers and Arm-PCR amplification of CDR3 regions. Before sequencing, the PCR products went through gel purification. The original pipeline was this. Across samples, fewer than 70 TRBV and 13 to 15 TRBJ segments were identified and used for gene usage analysis of CDR3 amino acid clonotypes. COPE and FqMerger were used to merge filtered high-quality paired reads into contigs. BLAST was used to align contigs to IMGT TRBV, TRBD and TRBJ reference genes, and CDR3 was defined according to IMGT. Any clonotype with a frequency above 0.1% was counted as a highly expanded clone. Shannon entropy served as the measure of repertoire diversity, while the Gini coefficient captured V-J evenness. Clonotypes shared by more than one individual were considered public. TCRdb trimmed the raw reads at Q25, called clones with MiXCR and kept productive beta chains. Every entry covers one CDR3 protein and lists the most common genes and DNA from its rows. The V and J calls and clone size come from TCRdb's table, not from the authors' own analysis. The sample table shows 350,000 to 450,000 distinct CDR3 sequences, and about an eighth are seen once. About 19% of the sample is taken by the ten largest.

Taken with the paper, the label for time point translates to: newly diagnosed GD, antithyroid drugs for less than 3 months. For both TCR sequencing and RNA sequencing, RNA was extracted from PBMCs using TRIzol. The diagnosis of Graves' disease was made according to American Thyroid Association guidelines. Patients for the study were recruited at an endocrinology department in Xi'an, China. From each patient, 8 to 10 milliliters of peripheral blood was collected into an EDTA anticoagulant tube. Ficoll Paque Plus density gradient separation was used to isolate PBMCs, and no further T cell sorting was performed. An Agilent 2100 Bioanalyzer and agarose gel were used to check RNA quality, and a NanoDrop 2000 was used to measure RNA concentration. This clonotype was recorded only once. Its antigen remains unidentified. This clone may be a read error of a much larger clone one base away. In addition, the sample was reused for a study of T cells in Graves' hyperthyroidism and ophthalmopathy. The second source states: Stable Graves' hyperthyroidism was defined as the absence of progression to ophthalmopathy over 18 months of follow-up. Hyperthyroidism patients were aged 18 to 65 years and newly diagnosed, with disease duration of less than 2 months. The study excluded patients with uncontrolled infections, other autoimmune diseases, pregnancy or lactation. Diagnoses were established on the basis of clinical symptoms, serum thyroxine and TRAb, thyroid ultrasound, and orbital computed tomography. A first-round RT-PCR of the TCR CDR3 used the HTBI primer set with the Qiagen OneStep RT-PCR kit. Most expanded thyroid clonotypes (frequency above 0.001) were also detected in blood, a finding suggesting that blood repertoires may reflect thyroid immune responses. A model built on a 13 V-J signature distinguished ophthalmopathy from stable hyperthyroidism, reaching 87.88% sensitivity and about 81% specificity in cross-validation and 80%/75% in testing. In validation, progression to ophthalmopathy was predicted by the model with 65% to 71% sensitivity and just over 72% specificity, a median of about 6.8 months before onset. To identify TCR V-J signatures that set the groups apart, the researchers used a discovery cohort of 100 or so patients, made up of around 40 with Graves' ophthalmopathy and about 59 with stable Graves' hyperthyroidism. Prospective prediction of ophthalmopathy was tested in an independent validation cohort of approximately 18 hyperthyroidism patients and 17 patients who later progressed to ophthalmopathy. The 100 or so discovery patients were randomly divided into training and test sets at a 7:3 ratio. The study also compared thyroid tissue and blood T-cell repertoires from about six Graves' hyperthyroidism patients. After sampling, hyperthyroidism patients received methimazole starting at 30 mg daily, and ophthalmopathy patients received high-dose intravenous methylprednisolone. The libraries were constructed in a second round of multiplex PCR and then size-selected and purified. The libraries were sequenced on an Illumina HiSeq2000 using paired-end 100 bp reads. Raw data were processed with SOAPnuke, discarding reads with adapters, uncalled bases, mean Phred below 15, or no exact constant-primer or identifier match. COPE v1.2.5 was used to merge high-quality paired reads, and clonotypes were defined as unique nucleotide sequences. Clonotypes were aligned to IMGT TRBV, TRBD and TRBJ reference segments using MiTCR v1.1. Only V-J combinations with frequency above 0.0001, covering 99% to 99.2% of repertoires, were analysed. The TCS score was defined as F50 (clonal expansion) divided by E x V (chaos), with BLOSUM62-based TCRdist calculated between CDR3 peptides within each V-J. Welch's t-statistics and random forest reduced 450 to 600 V-J features to some 14, which were used in a naive Bayes classifier (R e1071). No statistical method was used to set the sample size in advance, and investigators knew the group allocation. According to the paper, TCR Vbeta CDR3 sequencing was carried out on more than 120 peripheral blood samples, which came from fewer than 50 ophthalmopathy, fewer than 80 hyperthyroidism and around 17 progressor patients.

This clonotype originated in a woman aged 18-29 years with Graves disease. Donor details come from another sample of the same person, matched by shared clones. The sample was peripheral blood mononuclear cells (PBMCs), taken at new diagnosis, from a patient treated with antithyroid drugs. This chain is built from TRBV11-2 and TRBJ2-1, with the D call perhaps TRBD1 or TRBD2, each one matching 6 bases. The DNA reads as follows: TGTGCCAGCAGCTTGGGAATAGTAGGGGGGCAGACCCAGTTCTTC. Its amino acids are CASSLGIVGGQTQFF.